This TCR beta chain was profiled in a study of CD4 T cells in relation to SARS-CoV-2 and coronaviruses. As concerns this clone: Its target is unknown.

The unexposed donors gave CD4+ T cells in about 2011-2019, prior to COVID-19. After approximately 10 days of culture, CD4+ T cells were isolated. Cultures held some 2.1 million PBMCs per well with approximately 9.8 IU/ml IL-2. Clones were read by immunoSEQ multiplex PCR, and TCRdb kept only the in-frame ones, dropping some. Of around 28,000 clones in the sample, 70% to 80% were seen once. The clonotype comes from a human donor in good health. Sample: CD4+ T cells from PBMCs, cultured in vitro.

The CDR3 DNA is TGTGCCAGCACTACTAGCGGGAGATACGAGCAGTACTTC. Its translation is CASTTSGRYEQYF. The genes are TRBV6-5 and TRBJ2-7; 11 positions match TRBD2. CDR3 size: 13 residues. The germline V gene has CDR1 MNHEY and CDR2 SVGAGI. Trimming removed 7 bases from V and 4 bases from J; junction bases left unmatched: 3.